These T cell receptor beta chains were read from a single sample in a study of shared clonotypes between healthy human individuals. Sequencing used immunoSEQ multiplex PCR; TCRdb keeps in-frame clones, though not all of them. Altogether about 2.2 million clones are present, just under 95% being singletons, with the ten largest covering approximately 1.7%. The sequenced sample consisted of naive CD8+ T cells from PBMCs. The receptor source for this set is a man between 18 and 29 years old in good health. Some clones in this sample may be carry-over from other donors' samples. Both conserved end residues are part of each CDR3. D genes are given only for firm matches. Size tells how often a clone was seen (once, few, many) or the class of an expanded clone, and some rows leave it out.

abundance	v_gene	j_gene	d_gene	CDR3aa	CDR3nt
.	TRBV7-9	TRBJ2-7	TRBD1	CASSSTRDRGYEQYF	TGTGCCAGCAGCTCAACACGGGACAGGGGTTACGAGCAGTACTTC
.	TRBV28	TRBJ2-7	.	CASTRADSSYEQYF	TGTGCCAGCACCCGGGCCGACAGCTCCTACGAGCAGTACTTC
.	TRBV27	TRBJ2-7	.	CASSLFTHSSYEQYF	TGTGCCAGCAGTTTATTCACCCACAGCTCCTACGAGCAGTACTTC
.	TRBV11-2	TRBJ1-1	.	CASSLDLWIEAFF	TGTGCCAGCAGCTTAGATTTGTGGATCGAAGCTTTCTTT
.	TRBV6-5	TRBJ1-1	.	CASFLGLGTEAFF	TGTGCCAGCTTTTTGGGGCTGGGCACTGAAGCTTTCTTT
.	TRBV4-3	TRBJ2-1	.	CASSPLPSGIKNEQFF	TGCGCCAGCAGCCCCCTACCCTCGGGCATCAAGAATGAGCAGTTCTTC
.	TRBV29-1	TRBJ2-6	TRBD1	CSVVCRDSSGANVLTF	TGCAGCGTTGTATGCAGGGACAGCTCTGGGGCCAACGTCCTGACTTTC
.	TRBV9	TRBJ1-2	TRBD1	CASSAPGQGGADGYTF	TGTGCCAGCAGCGCCCCTGGGCAGGGGGGTGCAGATGGCTACACCTTC
once	TRBV4-1	TRBJ2-3	.	CASSQDRGNTDTQYF	TGCGCCAGCAGCCAAGATCGAGGAAACACAGATACGCAGTATTTT
.	TRBV27	TRBJ2-1	.	CASSLRDTPANEQFF	TGTGCCAGCAGTTTACGAGACACCCCGGCCAATGAGCAGTTCTTC
.	TRBV6-6	TRBJ1-1	.	CASNPWERGTEAFF	TGTGCCAGCAACCCCTGGGAGCGGGGCACTGAAGCTTTCTTT
.	TRBV11-2	TRBJ1-3	.	CASSLYNLRRSSGNTIYF	TGTGCCAGCAGCTTATATAACCTACGGCGGTCCTCTGGAAACACCATATATTTT
.	TRBV14	TRBJ1-3	.	CASSQNRAGNTIYF	TGTGCCAGCAGCCAAAATAGAGCCGGAAACACCATATATTTT
.	TRBV7-9	TRBJ2-7	.	CASSPRVLRHEQYF	TGTGCCAGCAGCCCCAGGGTGCTACGGCACGAGCAGTACTTC
.	TRBV9	TRBJ2-3	.	CASSVGGTDDTQYF	TGTGCCAGCAGCGTAGGAGGGACCGATGATACGCAGTATTTT
once	TRBV4-3	TRBJ1-1	.	CASSQGVRPEAFF	TGCGCCAGCAGCCAAGGGGTACGACCTGAAGCTTTCTTT
.	TRBV5-3	TRBJ2-4	.	CARSLEAELAKNIQYF	TGTGCCAGAAGCTTGGAGGCAGAATTAGCCAAAAACATTCAGTACTTC
once	TRBV11-2	TRBJ1-1	.	CASSLFGDTEAFF	TGTGCCAGCAGCTTATTCGGGGACACTGAAGCTTTCTTT
.	TRBV7-8	TRBJ2-1	TRBD2	CASSAVWVGSGRQNEQFF	TGTGCCAGCAGCGCGGTCTGGGTCGGTAGCGGGAGACAGAATGAGCAGTTCTTC
.	TRBV9	TRBJ2-1	.	CASSALAEIQFF	TGTGCCAGCAGCGCCCTCGCGGAGATACAGTTCTTC
.	TRBV7-9	TRBJ2-7	.	CASSQTSRHYEQYF	TGTGCCAGCAGCCAGACTAGTAGACACTACGAGCAGTACTTC
.	TRBV7-9	TRBJ2-3	TRBD2	CASTPRREGTDTQYF	TGTGCCAGCACCCCTCGGCGGGAGGGCACAGATACGCAGTATTTT
.	TRBV30	TRBJ1-1	.	CAGGAYGYTEAFF	TGTGCGGGGGGGGCTTATGGTTACACTGAAGCTTTCTTT
.	TRBV7-9	TRBJ2-7	.	CASSLGAGWGHEQYF	TGTGCCAGCAGCTTAGGGGCAGGATGGGGGCACGAGCAGTACTTC
.	TRBV9	TRBJ2-5	TRBD2	CASSGWTSGTETQYF	TGTGCCAGCAGCGGGTGGACTAGCGGGACAGAGACCCAGTACTTC
.	TRBV28	TRBJ2-7	.	CASSSRVDTYEQYF	TGTGCCAGCAGCTCTAGGGTGGATACCTACGAGCAGTACTTC
.	TRBV5-1	TRBJ2-3	TRBD1	CASSSNRDRTTDTQYF	TGCGCCAGCAGCTCTAACCGGGACAGAACCACAGATACGCAGTATTTT
.	TRBV29-1	TRBJ2-7	.	CSARGVQGSYEQYF	TGCAGCGCCCGAGGGGTGCAGGGGTCCTACGAGCAGTACTTC
once	TRBV2	TRBJ2-1	.	CARGASLEGGEQFF	TGTGCCAGGGGGGCCAGTTTGGAGGGCGGTGAGCAGTTCTTC
.	TRBV7-2	TRBJ2-1	TRBD2	CASRAVPGLAGGNEQFF	TGTGCCAGCAGGGCCGTCCCGGGACTAGCGGGTGGCAATGAGCAGTTCTTC
.	TRBV29-1	TRBJ2-3	.	CSVAGTPWQGTDTQYF	TGCAGCGTTGCGGGGACCCCGTGGCAGGGCACAGATACGCAGTATTTT
.	TRBV7-8	TRBJ2-7	.	CASSLGAGLNSYEQYF	TGTGCCAGCAGCCTAGGGGCCGGACTGAATTCCTACGAGCAGTACTTC
.	TRBV11-2	TRBJ2-2	.	CASSLPGLGNTGELFF	TGTGCCAGCAGCTTACCGGGGTTAGGGAACACCGGGGAGCTGTTTTTT
.	TRBV9	TRBJ1-1	.	CASSVGPRRDTEAFF	TGTGCCAGCAGCGTAGGGCCCCGGCGGGACACTGAAGCTTTCTTT
.	TRBV7-9	TRBJ2-7	.	CASSAGPSEQYF	TGTGCCAGCAGCGCCGGCCCCAGCGAGCAGTACTTC
.	TRBV10-3	TRBJ2-1	TRBD2	CAISEGLAGDEQFF	TGTGCCATCAGTGAGGGACTAGCTGGCGATGAGCAGTTCTTC
.	TRBV2	TRBJ2-3	.	CASQRGRTASSPDTQYF	TGTGCCAGCCAAAGGGGAAGGACAGCCTCTTCCCCAGATACGCAGTATTTT
.	TRBV4-1	TRBJ2-7	TRBD1	CASSLLAGTGSYEQYF	TGCGCCAGCAGCCTTCTAGCCGGGACAGGGTCCTACGAGCAGTACTTC
.	TRBV19	TRBJ2-6	.	CASSSYPRSGANVLTF	TGTGCCAGTAGCTCTTATCCCCGCTCTGGGGCCAACGTCCTGACTTTC
.	TRBV27	TRBJ2-2	.	CASRGVWAGELFF	TGTGCCAGCAGGGGAGTCTGGGCCGGGGAGCTGTTTTTT
.	TRBV28	TRBJ2-7	.	CASSLPGSHEQYF	TGTGCCAGCAGTTTACCTGGGTCCCACGAGCAGTACTTC
.	TRBV27	TRBJ2-7	.	CASSLQGTQNYEQYF	TGTGCCAGCAGTTTACAAGGAACCCAGAACTACGAGCAGTACTTC
.	TRBV7-9	TRBJ1-2	.	CASSLPDLPNYGYTF	TGTGCCAGCAGCTTACCGGACCTCCCTAACTATGGCTACACCTTC
.	TRBV30	TRBJ2-7	.	CAWSSGLVDYEQYF	TGTGCCTGGAGTTCGGGACTGGTCGACTACGAGCAGTACTTC
.	TRBV7-9	TRBJ2-3	TRBD2	CASSFKTAGADTQYF	TGTGCCAGCAGCTTTAAAACGGCGGGAGCGGATACGCAGTATTTT
.	TRBV11-1	TRBJ1-1	.	CASSLSGATEAFF	TGTGCCAGCAGCCTCTCAGGGGCCACTGAAGCTTTCTTT
.	TRBV27	TRBJ2-7	TRBD2	CASLGAGVNEQYF	TGTGCCAGCCTGGGCGCGGGAGTGAACGAGCAGTACTTC
.	TRBV2	TRBJ2-7	.	CARMSRDGTNLGEQYF	TGTGCCAGAATGTCCAGAGACGGGACAAATCTAGGCGAGCAGTACTTC